The 5 T cell receptor beta chains in this list originate from one sample, sequenced in a study of cytomegalovirus exposure and HLA in healthy donors. The study ran its PCR with 60 Vbeta and 13 Jbeta primers. Clones were read by immunoSEQ multiplex PCR, and TCRdb kept only the in-frame ones, dropping some. The sample consists of 160,000 or so clones, under 90% of them appearing once. Sample: PBMCs. These receptors were collected from a man in his thirties or forties in good health and CMV-seronegative.

This chain uses TRBV19 with TRBJ1-2, with 7 bases matching TRBD1. This CDR3 comprises 13 residues. Trimming removed 5 bases from V and 4 bases from J; junction bases left unmatched: 4. CDR1 LNHDA and CDR2 SQIVND come from the germline V gene (reference sequence). As DNA, the CDR3 is TGTGCCAGTAGTCTGAGGGGGCTCTATGGCTACACCTTC. Protein: CASSLRGLYGYTF.

This clone showed up just once. This chain connects TRBV10-3 to TRBJ1-5, with TRBD1 as a possible D gene (5 bases). This CDR3 is 14 amino acids long. Germline loops: CDR1 ENHRY, CDR2 SYGVKD. V was trimmed by 6 bases and J by 4 bases, leaving 13 bases between them. The CDR3 protein is CAISTGGLNQPQHF. Here the CDR3 DNA reads TGTGCCATCAGCACGGGGGGACTGAATCAGCCCCAGCATTTT.

The chain couples TRBV7-8 to TRBJ1-2; D not resolved. With 7 bases removed from V and 8 bases from J, the gap between germline ends came to 29 bases. Germline assignment: CDR1 SGHVS and CDR2 FQNEAQ. CDR3 size: 17 residues. The chain's CDR3 is CASTSLAGAVPGVGYTF. The CDR3 nucleotides read TGTGCCAGCACCTCCTTGGCGGGAGCCGTACCCGGCGTAGGCTACACCTTC. Combining the CDR3 with reference TRBV7-8 and TRBJ1-2 gives the whole variable domain GAGVSQSPRYKVAKRGQDVALRCDPISGHVSLFWYQQALGQGPEFLTYFQNEAQLDKSGLPSDRFFAERPEGSVSTLKIQRTQQEDSAVYLCASTSLAGAVPGVGYTFGSGTRLTVV.

The V and J genes are TRBV5-1 and TRBJ2-2; 8 positions agree with TRBD2. CDR1 and CDR2 (germline): SGHRS, YFSETQ. V lost 0 bases and J lost 5; bases outside the gene matches: 12. This CDR3 contains 18 residues. CDR3 nucleotide sequence: TGCGCCAGCAGCTTGGGCGCGCGAGCGGGAGCATCGACCGGGGAGCTGTTTTTT. Residues: CASSLGARAGASTGELFF.

The genes are TRBV4-3 and TRBJ1-1; D unclear. The CDR3 sequence is 16 residues long. V lost 1 base and J 2 bases, leaving 14 bases between the germline ends. Germline CDR1 and CDR2: LGHNA and YSLEER. The CDR3 nucleotides are TGCGCCAGCAGCCAAGGGAACCGTAGACACAACACTGAAGCTTTCTTT. Residues: CASSQGNRRHNTEAFF.